This is a list of T cell receptor beta chains from one sample in a study of shared clonotypes between healthy human individuals. The repertoire was sequenced with immunoSEQ multiplex PCR; TCRdb's copy has only in-frame clones and lacks some. The sample consists of fewer than 1 million clones, approximately 97% of them appearing once. The sample taken for sequencing was naive CD8+ T cells sorted from blood. These receptors were obtained from a man aged 25 to 45 in good health. The CDR3 runs from the conserved cysteine through the conserved F or W. A D gene is named only where the DNA matches it firmly. Only part of the rows carry a size: once, few, many, or a class if the clone is expanded.

>-|-|TRBV28|TRBJ1-5
CASSLFSTLYSNQPQHF
TGTGCCAGCAGTTTATTTTCCACCCTTTATAGCAATCAGCCCCAGCATTTT
>-|TRBD2|TRBV5-1|TRBJ2-1
CASSLSLAGGYGGSYNEQFF
TGCGCCAGCAGCTTGTCTCTAGCGGGAGGGTACGGTGGGTCCTACAATGAGCAGTTCTTC
>once|TRBD2|TRBV7-6|TRBJ2-5
CASSTRDGTSGKAETQYF
TGTGCCAGCAGCACCCGCGACGGGACTAGCGGGAAGGCGGAGACCCAGTACTTC
>-|TRBD1|TRBV15|TRBJ2-7
CATSRVQGVYEQYF
TGTGCCACCAGCAGAGTACAGGGGGTCTACGAGCAGTACTTC
>-|TRBD2|TRBV5-6|TRBJ2-7
CASSRTSGAPYEQYF
TGTGCCTCAAGCAGGACTAGCGGGGCACCCTACGAGCAGTACTTC
>-|-|TRBV18|TRBJ2-5
CASSNPPMPQETQYF
TGTGCCAGCTCCAACCCACCCATGCCCCAAGAGACCCAGTACTTC
>-|-|TRBV9|TRBJ1-2
CASSVATGNNYGYTF
TGTGCCAGCAGCGTAGCTACAGGAAACAACTATGGCTACACCTTC
>-|-|TRBV6-1|TRBJ2-1
CASSEDRAHNEQFF
TGTGCCAGCAGTGAAGACAGGGCCCACAATGAGCAGTTCTTC
>-|-|TRBV28|TRBJ2-5
CASSWRGQNKETQYF
TGTGCCAGCAGTTGGAGAGGACAGAATAAAGAGACCCAGTACTTC
>-|-|TRBV4-2|TRBJ2-1
CASSQKEGYDEQFF
TGTGCCAGCAGCCAAAAAGAAGGCTACGATGAGCAGTTCTTC
>-|TRBD2|TRBV5-1|TRBJ2-7
CASSLEGLAGPYHEQYF
TGCGCCAGCAGCTTGGAAGGACTAGCGGGGCCTTACCACGAGCAGTACTTC
>-|-|TRBV28|TRBJ2-7
CASRPLALSSYEQYF
TGTGCCAGCAGACCTCTAGCGCTAAGCTCCTACGAGCAGTACTTC
>-|-|TRBV4-1|TRBJ1-5
CASSQWGPDPNQPQHF
TGCGCCAGCAGCCAATGGGGACCCGACCCCAATCAGCCCCAGCATTTT
>-|-|TRBV4-1|TRBJ1-5
CASSLEGFQPQHF
TGCGCCAGCAGTCTAGAAGGGTTTCAGCCCCAGCATTTT
>-|TRBD2|TRBV15|TRBJ2-1
CATSSPGGLAGTFYNEQFF
TGTGCCACCAGCTCCCCAGGGGGACTAGCGGGAACCTTCTACAATGAGCAGTTCTTC
>few|-|TRBV27|TRBJ2-7
CASSFGGVPYEQYF
TGTGCCAGCAGTTTTGGGGGAGTTCCCTACGAGCAGTACTTC
>-|-|TRBV7-8|TRBJ2-1
CASSPSGEQFF
TGTGCCAGCAGCCCCAGCGGTGAGCAGTTCTTC
>-|-|TRBV29-1|TRBJ2-4
CSVEDSPGPHFF
TGCAGCGTTGAAGATTCTCCGGGACCTCATTTCTTC
>-|-|TRBV5-1|TRBJ2-1
CASSLAGPYNEQFF
TGCGCCAGCAGCTTGGCAGGGCCCTACAATGAGCAGTTCTTC
>-|-|TRBV7-9|TRBJ2-1
CASSLPTYNEQFF
TGTGCCAGCAGCTTACCCACCTACAATGAGCAGTTCTTC
>-|-|TRBV13|TRBJ1-1
CASSLQEDTEAFF
TGTGCCAGCTCTCTTCAAGAGGACACTGAAGCTTTCTTT
>-|TRBD2|TRBV6-1|TRBJ2-1
CASRERGTLDEQFF
TGTGCCAGCAGAGAGCGGGGGACCTTGGATGAGCAGTTCTTC
>-|-|TRBV10-1|TRBJ2-7
CASSDGGGWSGYEQYF
TGCGCCAGCAGTGACGGGGGCGGGTGGTCGGGCTACGAGCAGTACTTC
>once|-|TRBV7-9|TRBJ2-7
CASSLDQRREQYF
TGTGCCAGCAGCTTAGATCAGCGGCGCGAGCAGTACTTC
>-|-|TRBV7-9|TRBJ2-1
CASRTTTGFSYNEQFF
TGTGCCAGCAGAACCACTACAGGGTTCTCCTACAATGAGCAGTTCTTC
>once|-|TRBV11-2|TRBJ2-7
CASSSSPVYEQYF
TGTGCCAGCAGCTCCTCGCCCGTCTACGAGCAGTACTTC
>-|-|TRBV30|TRBJ2-3
CAWSAGTQTLGDTQYF
TGTGCCTGGAGCGCCGGGACCCAGACGTTGGGTGATACGCAGTATTTT
>-|-|TRBV4-1|TRBJ2-2
CASSPTPGDITGELFF
TGCGCCAGCAGCCCTACCCCAGGGGACATCACCGGGGAGCTGTTTTTT
>-|TRBD2|TRBV7-2|TRBJ2-3
CASSWTSGTDTQYF
TGTGCCAGCAGTTGGACTAGCGGCACAGATACGCAGTATTTT